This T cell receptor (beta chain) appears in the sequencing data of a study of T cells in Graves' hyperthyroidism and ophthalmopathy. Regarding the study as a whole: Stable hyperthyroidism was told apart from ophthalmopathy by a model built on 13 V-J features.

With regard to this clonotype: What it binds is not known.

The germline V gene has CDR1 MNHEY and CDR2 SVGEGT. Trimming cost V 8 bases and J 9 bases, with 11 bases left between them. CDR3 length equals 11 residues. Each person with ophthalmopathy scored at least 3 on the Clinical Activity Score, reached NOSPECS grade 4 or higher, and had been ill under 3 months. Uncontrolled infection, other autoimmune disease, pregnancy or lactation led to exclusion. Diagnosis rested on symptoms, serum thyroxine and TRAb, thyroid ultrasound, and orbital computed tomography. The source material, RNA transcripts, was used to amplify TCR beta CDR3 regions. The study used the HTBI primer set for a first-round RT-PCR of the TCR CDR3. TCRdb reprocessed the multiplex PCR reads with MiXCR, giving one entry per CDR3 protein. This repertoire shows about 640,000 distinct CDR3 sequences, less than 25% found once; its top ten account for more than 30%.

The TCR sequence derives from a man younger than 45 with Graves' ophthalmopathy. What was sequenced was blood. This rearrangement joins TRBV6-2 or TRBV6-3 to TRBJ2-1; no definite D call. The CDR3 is CASVLHLEQFF. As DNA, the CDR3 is TGTGCCAGCGTCCTCCATCTTGAGCAGTTCTTC.